Presented here are 11 T cell receptor beta chains from one specimen sequenced in a study of OX40 agonist ivuxolimab in advanced cancers. Assay: immunoSEQ multiplex PCR; the TCRdb copy retains only in-frame clones and omits some. The table includes 40,000 to 45,000 clones, 70% to 85% detected once. The sequenced sample was CD4+ or CD8+ T cells sorted from blood, obtained in a trial of the OX40 agonist ivuxolimab. The receptors here all came from an adult with an advanced solid tumor such as melanoma, head and neck, liver or kidney cancer.

V gene TRBV5-1 combines with J gene TRBJ2-7; 9 bases line up with TRBD2. CDR1 SGHRS and CDR2 YFSETQ come from the germline V gene. With 0 bases clipped from V and 2 bases from J, the junction kept 3 bases outside the gene matches. CDR3 length equals 15 residues. The CDR3 DNA reads as TGCGCCAGCAGCTTGGTTAGCGGGGGTACCTACGAGCAGTACTTC. Amino acids: CASSLVSGGTYEQYF.

The V and J genes are TRBV7-9 and TRBJ1-6, with 9 bases lining up with TRBD1. Germline-derived CDR1 and CDR2 are SEHNR and FQNEAQ (reference sequence). With 5 bases clipped from V and 7 bases from J, the junction kept 6 bases outside the gene matches. The CDR3 contains 15 residues. Here the CDR3 reads CASSPGQGMNSPLHF. The CDR3 bases are TGTGCCAGCAGCCCTGGACAGGGGATGAATTCACCCCTCCACTTT.

This rearrangement joins TRBV27 to TRBJ2-7; D is uncertain. This CDR3 spans 13 amino acids. Trimming cost V 6 bases and J 2 bases, with 11 bases left between them. Germline-derived CDR1 and CDR2 are MNHEY and SMNVEV (reference sequence). The CDR3 DNA is TGTGCCAGCAGAGATGGCTATACCTACGAGCAGTACTTC. Translated: CASRDGYTYEQYF.

CDR3 nucleotide sequence: TGTGCCAGCAGCTTAGAGTCCCTTATGTCCGGGGAGCTGTTTTTT. The encoded protein is CASSLESLMSGELFF. The V and J genes are TRBV7-6 and TRBJ2-2; D ambiguous. V was pared by 1 base and J by 6 bases, with 12 bases between. CDR1 and CDR2 (germline): SGHVS, FNYEAQ. This CDR3 contains 15 residues.

The chain carries TRBV28 and TRBJ2-5; D call uncertain. Germline V CDR1 and CDR2: MDHEN, SYDVKM. V lost 6 bases and J 2 bases, leaving 7 bases between the germline ends. The CDR3 totals 12 residues. As DNA, the CDR3 is TGTGCCAGCAGCACCACTCAAGAGACCCAGTACTTC. Translated, it gives CASSTTQETQYF.

This clone has only one observation. This rearrangement joins TRBV5-6 to TRBJ2-3, with D hard to call. This CDR3 has 12 amino acids. V gave up 5 bases and J gave up 4 bases, with 8 bases separating them. Germline CDR1 is SGHDT and CDR2 is YYEEEE. The CDR3 sequence: CASRRWPDTQYF. Written as DNA, the CDR3 is TGTGCCAGCAGACGCTGGCCAGATACGCAGTATTTT.

CDR3 residues: CATHDSSGSSDTQYF. DNA for the CDR3: TGTGCCACCCACGACTCTAGCGGGAGTTCTGATACGCAGTATTTT. The chain has TRBV27 and TRBJ2-3; 10 bases are shared with TRBD2. CDR3 size: 15 residues. Germline V gives CDR1 MNHEY, CDR2 SMNVEV (reference sequence). Losses at the gene ends were 10 bases for V and 6 bases for J; bases not matched to a gene: 13.

This chain uses TRBV5-5 with TRBJ2-7; no definite D call. The ends were cut back, 3 bases at V and 0 bases at J, with 7 bases in the middle. Germline V gene lookup returns CDR1 SGHKS and CDR2 YYEKEE (reference sequence). The CDR3 runs to 13 residues. CDR3 amino acids: CASSYWTSYEQYF. The CDR3 nucleotides read TGTGCCAGCAGCTACTGGACCTCCTACGAGCAGTACTTC. Together with reference TRBV5-5 and TRBJ2-7, the CDR3 gives the full variable domain: DAGVTQSPTHLIKTRGQQVTLRCSPISGHKSVSWYQQVLGQGPQFIFQYYEKEERGRGNFPDRFSARQFPNYSSELNVNALLLGDSALYLCASSYWTSYEQYFGPGTRLTVT.

This rearrangement joins TRBV5-1 to TRBJ2-1; 10 nucleotides match TRBD1. This CDR3 comprises 15 residues. V shed 3 bases, J shed 7 bases, and the junction held 7 bases outside the gene matches. CDR1 SGHRS and CDR2 YFSETQ come from the germline V gene. The CDR3 sequence: CASSYGQGGLNEQFF. CDR3 DNA: TGCGCCAGCAGCTACGGACAGGGGGGCTTAAATGAGCAGTTCTTC.

This clone showed up just once. The chain has TRBV19 and TRBJ2-3; D is possibly TRBD2 (5 bases). V was trimmed by 5 bases and J by 0 bases, leaving 12 bases between them. Per the germline V gene, CDR1 is LNHDA and CDR2 is SQIVND (reference sequence). This CDR3 is 15 amino acids long. The CDR3 DNA reads TGTGCCAGTAGTCCGAGGGTGATTAGCACAGATACGCAGTATTTT. It specifies CASSPRVISTDTQYF.

This chain links TRBV27 with TRBJ2-6; 11 bases line up with TRBD2. CDR3 length equals 16 residues. V was clipped by 4 bases and J by 6 bases; unmatched bases: 5. The germline CDR1 and CDR2 sequences are MNHEY and SMNVEV (reference sequence). The CDR3 DNA sequence: TGTGCCAGCAGTTCCCTAGCGGGAGGTGTGGCCAACGTCCTGACTTTC. It translates to CASSSLAGGVANVLTF.